A selection of T cell receptor beta chains follows, all from one sample in a study of siplizumab effects on memory and regulatory T cells. Clones were read by immunoSEQ multiplex PCR, and TCRdb kept only the in-frame ones, dropping some. The sample has some 110,000 clones, around 94% seen once. The sample consisted of non-Treg CD4+ T cells sorted from blood. Receptors were obtained from a human donor in good health. CDR3s include the opening cysteine and the closing phenylalanine or tryptophan. Fields, in order: D gene, V gene, clone size, J gene, CDR3 protein, CDR3 DNA. A D gene is named only where the DNA matches it firmly. Only some rows state a clone size, as once, few, many or a class for expanded clones.

D gene: TRBD2
V gene: TRBV7-9
clone size: .
J gene: TRBJ2-1
CDR3 protein: CASSFLGGKNEQFF
CDR3 DNA: TGTGCCAGCAGCTTTCTCGGGGGGAAGAATGAGCAGTTCTTC

D gene: .
V gene: TRBV19
clone size: once
J gene: TRBJ1-4
CDR3 protein: CASSPRGGGTNEKLFF
CDR3 DNA: TGTGCCAGTAGCCCCCGGGGTGGAGGTACTAATGAAAAACTGTTTTTT

D gene: TRBD1
V gene: TRBV2
clone size: .
J gene: TRBJ1-5
CDR3 protein: CASRTSDRFNQPQHF
CDR3 DNA: TGTGCCAGCAGGACATCGGACAGGTTCAATCAGCCCCAGCATTTT

D gene: TRBD1
V gene: TRBV5-4
clone size: once
J gene: TRBJ1-4
CDR3 protein: CASSKRTGGVREKLFF
CDR3 DNA: TGTGCCAGCAGCAAGAGAACAGGGGGCGTACGTGAAAAACTGTTTTTT

D gene: .
V gene: TRBV9
clone size: .
J gene: TRBJ2-5
CDR3 protein: CASSVTEGGTQYF
CDR3 DNA: TGTGCCAGCAGCGTCACGGAGGGGGGGACCCAGTACTTC

D gene: .
V gene: TRBV5-1
clone size: .
J gene: TRBJ1-6
CDR3 protein: CASSFFDRDNSPLHF
CDR3 DNA: TGCGCCAGCAGCTTTTTCGACAGAGATAATTCACCCCTCCACTTT

D gene: TRBD2
V gene: TRBV7-9
clone size: once
J gene: TRBJ2-3
CDR3 protein: CASSLGSSGSPSTDTQYF
CDR3 DNA: TGTGCCAGCAGCTTAGGCTCTAGCGGGAGTCCCAGCACAGATACGCAGTATTTT

D gene: .
V gene: TRBV14
clone size: .
J gene: TRBJ1-4
CDR3 protein: CASSQDFQSPNEKLFF
CDR3 DNA: TGTGCCAGCAGCCAAGATTTCCAGTCCCCTAATGAAAAACTGTTTTTT

D gene: TRBD2
V gene: TRBV7-9
clone size: few
J gene: TRBJ2-3
CDR3 protein: CASSSGLAGGEFSTDTQYF
CDR3 DNA: TGTGCCAGCAGCTCGGGACTAGCAGGGGGAGAATTCAGCACAGATACGCAGTATTTT

D gene: TRBD2
V gene: TRBV7-3
clone size: .
J gene: TRBJ2-7
CDR3 protein: CASSSEGLVNEQYF
CDR3 DNA: TGTGCCAGCAGCAGTGAGGGACTAGTAAACGAGCAGTACTTC

D gene: TRBD1
V gene: TRBV2
clone size: .
J gene: TRBJ2-7
CDR3 protein: CASTTGQANEQYF
CDR3 DNA: TGTGCCAGCACCACTGGACAGGCGAACGAGCAGTACTTC

D gene: TRBD1
V gene: TRBV30
clone size: once
J gene: TRBJ1-4
CDR3 protein: CAWSPGQATNEKLFF
CDR3 DNA: TGTGCCTGGAGTCCCGGACAGGCCACTAATGAAAAACTGTTTTTT

D gene: .
V gene: TRBV9
clone size: .
J gene: TRBJ2-3
CDR3 protein: CASSVVRKDTQYF
CDR3 DNA: TGTGCCAGCAGCGTAGTGAGGAAAGATACGCAGTATTTT

D gene: TRBD2
V gene: TRBV5-1
clone size: .
J gene: TRBJ2-1
CDR3 protein: CASTPGTSGINEQFF
CDR3 DNA: TGCGCCAGCACCCCCGGGACTAGCGGGATCAATGAGCAGTTCTTC

D gene: .
V gene: TRBV4-2
clone size: .
J gene: TRBJ1-1
CDR3 protein: CASSQATGLRPTLAFF
CDR3 DNA: TGTGCCAGCAGCCAAGCTACAGGGTTACGACCTACCCTGGCTTTCTTT

D gene: .
V gene: TRBV6-5
clone size: .
J gene: TRBJ1-1
CDR3 protein: CASSNTGARGAFF
CDR3 DNA: TGTGCCAGCAGTAACACGGGGGCCCGGGGAGCTTTCTTT

D gene: .
V gene: TRBV7-2
clone size: .
J gene: TRBJ2-3
CDR3 protein: CASSLEGLRPTDTQYF
CDR3 DNA: TGTGCCAGCAGCTTAGAAGGGTTACGACCCACAGATACGCAGTATTTT